The T cell receptor (beta chain) described here comes from a study of identical twins (dated by TCRdb to about 2016). In the study overall: TCR alpha and beta repertoires from monozygotic twins, unrelated adults of various ages and cord blood were deep-sequenced to test whether fetal clonotypes persist. To rule out contamination, replicate twin experiments were performed at different times with different library preparation protocols.

Every donor was a healthy Caucasian. Three pairs of female monozygotic twins, all aged about 18 to 30 years, were included in the twin cohort. Using Miltenyi CD45RO+ enrichment and human naive T-cell isolation kits, memory (CD45RO+) and naive T cells were isolated from PBMC. The investigation overall reported the following: Conclusions relied on cross-sectional statistical analysis, since the same donors could not be followed over many years. Abundant cord blood beta clonotypes had fewer insertions, young adult naive repertoires showed a similar but weaker trend, and memory repertoires showed no such trend. A weaker excess of twin sharing was found in beta out-of-frame sequences because the signal-to-noise ratio was lowered by fewer shared sequences. Compared with coincidental sharing between unrelated individuals, an excess of low generation-probability sequences was observed among out-of-frame TCR alpha sequences shared between twins. Invariant T cells such as MAIT and iNKT could partly confound zero-insertion analyses, though diverse VJ usage argued against this for most clonotypes. In monozygotic twins, recombination models systematically underestimated out-of-frame TCR alpha sharing, but the models matched the sharing seen between unrelated individuals.

A word on this clonotype: It has no known antigen specificity. One base away there is no much larger clone; base qualities are not given.

Library construction relied on 5' RACE. Sequencing was performed on an Illumina HiSeq 2000. Template switching introduced a universal primer binding site; the final cDNA contained a unique molecular identifier, enabling accurate counting of TCR cDNA molecules. Specific primers in the conserved constant-segment region were used to synthesize first-strand cDNA for TCR alpha and beta chains. To control for contamination, every cDNA library carried two barcodes: a SMART-Mk sample barcode plus Illumina barcodes. TruSeq adapter sequences, together with Illumina sample barcodes, were added in two successive PCR steps. TCR alpha and beta cDNA libraries were sequenced on the Illumina HiSeq platform with custom primers. The original pipeline was this. MiGEC processed the raw reads to extract unique molecular identifiers, while MiXCR was used to determine the CDR3 positions. For each individual, recombination models were inferred using an EM algorithm with the repgenHMM and IGoR tools. Shared clonotypes were analyzed with the tcR package in R, and sharing was normalized by the product of cloneset sizes. To study raw recombination without the effects of thymic and clonal selection, out-of-frame nonproductive sequences were analyzed. TCRdb itself trimmed the public reads at Q25 with fastp, ran MiXCR and retained productive beta chains. Rows matching on CDR3 protein sequence are summarized as one entry with the most common DNA and genes. The V and J calls and clone size are TCRdb's, not the authors'. The sample includes about 280,000 distinct CDR3 sequences, with about 8.3% observed a single time. The ten largest clones add up to more than 2% of the sample.

V is pared back by 1 base and J by 2 bases, with 13 bases lying between the germline termini. CDR1 SEHNR and CDR2 FQNEAQ were looked up in the germline V gene (reference sequence). CDR3 length: 16 amino acids, cysteine to phenylalanine. Of the read, only the CDR3 DNA is kept; its 48 bases are in frame from base 1. This same sample was also taken into another study, of yellow fever vaccine responses in identical twins. Per that second paper: The authors reported that the T cell response to vaccination in identical twins appeared partly convergent and partly personalized. In the study, vaccine-responding T cell clones were precisely tracked in identical twins.

The sequence was collected from a woman aged 18-29 years in good health. The chain couples TRBV7-9 to TRBJ2-3; no D segment can be confidently identified. Specimen: memory (CD45RO+) T cells sorted from blood. Interpreted using the paper, the cell subset or site label stands for: CD45RO+ enriched T cells. This receptor has the CDR3 CASSLGAVISTDTQYF. At the DNA level, the sequence is TGTGCCAGCAGCTTAGGGGCGGTCATCTCCACAGATACGCAGTATTTT.